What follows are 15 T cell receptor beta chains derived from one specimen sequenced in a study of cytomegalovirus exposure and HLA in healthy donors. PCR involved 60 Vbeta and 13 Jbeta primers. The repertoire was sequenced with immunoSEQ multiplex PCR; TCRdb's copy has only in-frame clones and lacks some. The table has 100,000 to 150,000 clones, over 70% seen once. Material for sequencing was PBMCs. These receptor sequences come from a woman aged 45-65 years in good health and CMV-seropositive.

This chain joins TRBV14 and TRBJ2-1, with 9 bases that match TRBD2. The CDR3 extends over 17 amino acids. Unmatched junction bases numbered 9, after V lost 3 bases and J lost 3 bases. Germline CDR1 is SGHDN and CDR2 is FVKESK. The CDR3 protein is CASSQLKTSGIYNEQFF. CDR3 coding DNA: TGTGCCAGCAGCCAGCTGAAGACTAGCGGTATCTACAATGAGCAGTTCTTC.

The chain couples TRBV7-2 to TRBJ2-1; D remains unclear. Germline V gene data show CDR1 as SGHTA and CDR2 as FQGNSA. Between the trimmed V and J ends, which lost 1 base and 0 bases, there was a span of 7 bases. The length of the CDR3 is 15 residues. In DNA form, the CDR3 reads TGTGCCAGCAGCTTAGGGCGGTTCTCCTACAATGAGCAGTTCTTC. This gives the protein CASSLGRFSYNEQFF. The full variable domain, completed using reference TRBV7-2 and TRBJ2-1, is GAGVSQSPSNKVTEKGKDVELRCDPISGHTALYWYRQSLGQGLEFLIYFQGNSAPDKSGLPSDRFSAERTGGSVSTLTIQRTQQEDSAVYLCASSLGRFSYNEQFFGPGTRLTVL.

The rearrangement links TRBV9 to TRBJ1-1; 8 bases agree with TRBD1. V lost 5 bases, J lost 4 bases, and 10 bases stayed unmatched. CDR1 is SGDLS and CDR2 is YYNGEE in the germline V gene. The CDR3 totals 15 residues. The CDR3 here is CASRPRTGRVTEAFF. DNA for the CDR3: TGTGCCAGCAGACCAAGGACAGGGCGGGTCACTGAAGCTTTCTTT. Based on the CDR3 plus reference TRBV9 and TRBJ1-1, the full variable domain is DSGVTQTPKHLITATGQRVTLRCSPRSGDLSVYWYQQSLDQGLQFLIQYYNGEERAKGNILERFSAQQFPDLHSELNLSSLELGDSALYFCASRPRTGRVTEAFFGQGTRLTVV.

The CDR3 spells CAIRRTELNTEAFF. The CDR3 DNA sequence: TGTGCCATCCGAAGGACAGAGTTGAACACTGAAGCTTTCTTT. The chain carries TRBV10-3 and TRBJ1-1; a possible D gene is TRBD1 (6 bases). V was trimmed by 8 bases and J by 0 bases, leaving 13 bases between them. The CDR3 covers 14 residues. Looked up from germline, CDR1 is ENHRY and CDR2 is SYGVKD.

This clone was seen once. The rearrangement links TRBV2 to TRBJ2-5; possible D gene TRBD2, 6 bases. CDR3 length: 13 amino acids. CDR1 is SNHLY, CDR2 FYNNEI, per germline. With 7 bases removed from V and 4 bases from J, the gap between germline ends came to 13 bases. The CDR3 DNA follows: TGTGCCAGCACCCCGGGAGAGGGAGAGACCCAGTACTTC. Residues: CASTPGEGETQYF.

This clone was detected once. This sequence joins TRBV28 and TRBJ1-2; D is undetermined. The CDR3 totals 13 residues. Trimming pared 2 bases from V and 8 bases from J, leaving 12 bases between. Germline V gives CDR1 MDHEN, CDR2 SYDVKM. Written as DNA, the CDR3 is TGTGCCAGCAGTTTAAACCCTCCGGGGGGCTACACCTTC. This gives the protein CASSLNPPGGYTF.

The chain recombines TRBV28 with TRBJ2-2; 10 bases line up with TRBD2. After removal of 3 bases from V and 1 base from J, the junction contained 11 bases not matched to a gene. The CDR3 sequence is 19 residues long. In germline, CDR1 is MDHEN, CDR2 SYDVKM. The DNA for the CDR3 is TGTGCCAGCAGTTTCAGAGCGGGAGGGCCGCGTATGAACACCGGGGAGCTGTTTTTT. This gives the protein CASSFRAGGPRMNTGELFF.

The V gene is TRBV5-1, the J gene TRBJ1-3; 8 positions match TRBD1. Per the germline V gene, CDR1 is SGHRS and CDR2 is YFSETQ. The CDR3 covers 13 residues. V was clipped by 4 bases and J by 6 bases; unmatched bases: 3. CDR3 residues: CASSPDRVNTIYF. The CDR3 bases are TGCGCCAGCAGCCCGGACAGGGTAAACACCATATATTTT.

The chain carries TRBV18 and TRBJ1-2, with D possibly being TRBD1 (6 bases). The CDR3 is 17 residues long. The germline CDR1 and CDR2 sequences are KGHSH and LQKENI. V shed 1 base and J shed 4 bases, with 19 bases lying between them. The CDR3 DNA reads TGTGCCAGCTCACCACGGGACGGGACACGGGGGGCCTATGGCTACACCTTC. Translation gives CASSPRDGTRGAYGYTF.

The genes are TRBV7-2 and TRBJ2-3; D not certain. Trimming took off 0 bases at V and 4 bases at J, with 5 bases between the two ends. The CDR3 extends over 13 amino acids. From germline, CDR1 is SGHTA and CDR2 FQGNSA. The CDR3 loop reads CASSLARADTQYF. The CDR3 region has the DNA TGTGCCAGCAGCTTAGCTCGGGCAGATACGCAGTATTTT.

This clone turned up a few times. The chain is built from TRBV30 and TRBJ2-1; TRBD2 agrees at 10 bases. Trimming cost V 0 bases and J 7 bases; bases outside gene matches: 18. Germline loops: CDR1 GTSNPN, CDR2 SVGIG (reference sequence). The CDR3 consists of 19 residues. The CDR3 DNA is TGTGCCTGGAGTGTACTCCGGGCTAGCGGGAGAGGCCAGTTAAATGAGCAGTTCTTC. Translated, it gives CAWSVLRASGRGQLNEQFF.

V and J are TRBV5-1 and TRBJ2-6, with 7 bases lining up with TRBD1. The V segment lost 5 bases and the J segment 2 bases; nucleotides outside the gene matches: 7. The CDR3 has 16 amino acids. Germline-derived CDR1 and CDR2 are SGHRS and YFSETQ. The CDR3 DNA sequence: TGCGCCAGCAGGGAACTCCAGGGGGCTGGGGCCAACGTCCTGACTTTC. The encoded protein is CASRELQGAGANVLTF.

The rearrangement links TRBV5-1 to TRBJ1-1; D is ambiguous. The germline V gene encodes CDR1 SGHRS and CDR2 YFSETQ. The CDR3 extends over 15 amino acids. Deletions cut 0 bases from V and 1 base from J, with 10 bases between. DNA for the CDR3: TGCGCCAGCAGCTTGGCTGGGTCGGGGAACACTGAAGCTTTCTTT. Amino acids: CASSLAGSGNTEAFF. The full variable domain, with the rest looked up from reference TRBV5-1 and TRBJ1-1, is KAGVTQTPRYLIKTRGQQVTLSCSPISGHRSVSWYQQTPGQGLQFLFEYFSETQRNKGNFPGRFSGRQFSNSRSEMNVSTLELGDSALYLCASSLAGSGNTEAFFGQGTRLTVV.

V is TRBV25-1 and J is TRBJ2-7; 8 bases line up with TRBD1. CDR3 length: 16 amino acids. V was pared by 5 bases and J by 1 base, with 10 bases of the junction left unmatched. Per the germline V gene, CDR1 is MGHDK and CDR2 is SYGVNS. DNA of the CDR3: TGTGCCAGCAGTTCCGCTCGGGACAGGTTTTCCTACGAGCAGTACTTC. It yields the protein CASSSARDRFSYEQYF.

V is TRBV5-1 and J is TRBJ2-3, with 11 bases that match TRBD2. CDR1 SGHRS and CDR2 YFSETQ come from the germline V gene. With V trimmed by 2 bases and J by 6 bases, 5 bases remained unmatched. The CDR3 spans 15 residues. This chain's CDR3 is CASSFTSGGRDTQYF. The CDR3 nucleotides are TGCGCCAGCAGCTTTACTAGCGGGGGTAGGGATACGCAGTATTTT. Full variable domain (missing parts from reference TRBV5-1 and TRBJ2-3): KAGVTQTPRYLIKTRGQQVTLSCSPISGHRSVSWYQQTPGQGLQFLFEYFSETQRNKGNFPGRFSGRQFSNSRSEMNVSTLELGDSALYLCASSFTSGGRDTQYFGPGTRLTVL.